A single T cell receptor beta chain is shown here with its context. This sample is drawn from a study of CD8+ T cells in alopecia areata. Researchers gathered lesional scalp punch biopsies and peripheral blood from patients with alopecia areata. cDNA reverse transcribed from extracted RNA served as the sequencing template. Method: immunoSEQ multiplex PCR; TCRdb's copy keeps in-frame clones and lacks some. The repertoire holds about 110,000 clones, roughly 55% seen once, with 23% in the top ten. V dropped 6 bases and J dropped 1; count of bases not matched to a gene: 6. CDR1 and CDR2 from the germline V gene are MDHEN and SYDVKM. The CDR3 has 14 amino acids.

The J gene is TRBJ2-7, the V gene TRBV28; TRBD2 matches 7 bases. The sequencing input was NKG2D-low CD8+ T cells sorted from blood. The origin of this receptor is a human donor with alopecia areata. The CDR3 sequence: CASSPPGGSYEQYF. The CDR3 bases are TGTGCCAGCAGCCCGCCCGGGGGGTCCTACGAGCAGTACTTC.